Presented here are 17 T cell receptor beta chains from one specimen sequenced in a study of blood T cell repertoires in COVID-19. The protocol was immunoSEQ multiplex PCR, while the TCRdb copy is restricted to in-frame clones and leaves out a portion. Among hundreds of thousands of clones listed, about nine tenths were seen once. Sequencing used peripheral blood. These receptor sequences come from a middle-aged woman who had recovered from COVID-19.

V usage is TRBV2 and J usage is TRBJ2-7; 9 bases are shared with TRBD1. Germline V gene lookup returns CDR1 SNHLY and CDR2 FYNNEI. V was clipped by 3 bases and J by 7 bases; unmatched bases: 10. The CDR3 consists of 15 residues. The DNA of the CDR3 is TGTGCCAGCAGTGACGCTTGGGGGACAGGGCGGGAGCAGTACTTC. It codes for CASSDAWGTGREQYF.

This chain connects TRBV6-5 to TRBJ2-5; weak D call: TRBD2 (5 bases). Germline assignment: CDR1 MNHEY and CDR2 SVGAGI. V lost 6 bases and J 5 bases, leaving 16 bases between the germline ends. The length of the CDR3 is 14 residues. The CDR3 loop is CASSLQAALETQYF. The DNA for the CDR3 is TGTGCCAGCAGCCTGCAAGCGGCCTTGGAGACCCAGTACTTC.

The CDR3 coding sequence is TGTGCCAGCAGTCCTAGGACAGGGTTGAGCTCCTATAATTCACCCCTCCACTTT. It specifies CASSPRTGLSSYNSPLHF. The chain recombines TRBV7-2 with TRBJ1-6; 8 nucleotides line up with TRBD1. The CDR3 is made up of 18 amino acids. CDR1 and CDR2 from the germline V gene are SGHTA and FQGNSA. Trimming removed 6 bases from V and 0 bases from J; junction bases left unmatched: 10.

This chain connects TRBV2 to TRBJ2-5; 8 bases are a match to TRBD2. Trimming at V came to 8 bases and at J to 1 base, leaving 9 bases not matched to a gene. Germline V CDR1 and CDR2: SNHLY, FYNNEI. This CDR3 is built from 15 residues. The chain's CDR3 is CASSVLAGGQETQYF. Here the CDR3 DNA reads TGTGCCAGCTCGGTGCTGGCGGGGGGCCAAGAGACCCAGTACTTC.

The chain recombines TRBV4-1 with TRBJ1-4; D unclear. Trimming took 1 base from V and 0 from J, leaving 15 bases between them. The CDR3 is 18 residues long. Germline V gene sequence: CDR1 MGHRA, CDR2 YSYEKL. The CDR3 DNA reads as TGCGCCAGCAGCCAAGGTCCCCTCGGGAGGTCAACTAATGAAAAACTGTTTTTT. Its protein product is CASSQGPLGRSTNEKLFF.

CDR3 sequence: CASSLTGVNTGELFF. CDR3 bases: TGTGCCAGCAGCCTCACAGGGGTGAACACCGGGGAGCTGTTTTTT. The gene calls are TRBV2 and TRBJ2-2, with 7 bases identical to TRBD1. The junction had 5 bases not matched to a gene; V was cut back by 6 bases and J by 1 base. The germline gives CDR1 SNHLY, CDR2 FYNNEI. The CDR3 runs 15 residues.

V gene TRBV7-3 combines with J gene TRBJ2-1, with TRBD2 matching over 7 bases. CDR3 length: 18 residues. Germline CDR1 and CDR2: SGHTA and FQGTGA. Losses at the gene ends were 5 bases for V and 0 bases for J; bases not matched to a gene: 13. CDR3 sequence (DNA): TGTGCCAGCAGCGCACGTCGCCCTAGCGGCAGCTCCTACAATGAGCAGTTCTTC. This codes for CASSARRPSGSSYNEQFF.

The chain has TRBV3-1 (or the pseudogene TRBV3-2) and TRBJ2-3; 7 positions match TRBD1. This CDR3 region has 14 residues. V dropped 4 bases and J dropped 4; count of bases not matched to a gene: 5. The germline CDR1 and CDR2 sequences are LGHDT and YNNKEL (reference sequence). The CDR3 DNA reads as TGTGCCAGCAGCCTAAGACAGGGAGCAGATACGCAGTATTTT. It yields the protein CASSLRQGADTQYF.

This CDR3 is CATSVPGLQSSGYTF. As DNA, the CDR3 is TGTGCCACCTCCGTCCCGGGACTCCAGTCGTCCGGCTACACCTTC. The chain couples TRBV10-3 to TRBJ1-2; tentative D call: TRBD1 (5 bases). Germline V gives CDR1 ENHRY, CDR2 SYGVKD. The V gene lost 10 bases and the J gene lost 8 bases, with 26 bases spanning the gap. There are 15 residues in the CDR3.

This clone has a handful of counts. This CDR3 reads CASRTGQNTGELFF. CDR3 DNA sequence: TGCGCCAGCCGGACAGGCCAGAACACCGGGGAGCTGTTTTTT. The rearrangement links TRBV10-1 to TRBJ2-2; 7 bases match TRBD1. This CDR3 is 14 amino acids long. V was pared by 8 bases and J by 1 base, with 4 bases of the junction left unmatched. Germline V gene data show CDR1 as WNHNN and CDR2 as SYGVQD (reference sequence).

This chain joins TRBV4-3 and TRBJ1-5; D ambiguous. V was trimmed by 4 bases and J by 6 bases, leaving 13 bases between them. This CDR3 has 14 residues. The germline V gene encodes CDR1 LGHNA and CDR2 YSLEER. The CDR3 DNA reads TGCGCCAGCAGCCGCGGGCTAGAGAGTCAGCCCCAGCATTTT. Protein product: CASSRGLESQPQHF.

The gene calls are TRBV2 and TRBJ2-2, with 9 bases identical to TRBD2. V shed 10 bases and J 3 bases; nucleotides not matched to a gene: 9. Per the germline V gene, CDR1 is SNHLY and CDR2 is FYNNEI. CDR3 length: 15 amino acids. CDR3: CATSGRGGDTGELFF. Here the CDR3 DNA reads TGTGCCACCTCGGGCCGCGGGGGGGACACCGGGGAGCTGTTTTTT. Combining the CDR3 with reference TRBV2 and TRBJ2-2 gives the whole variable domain EPEVTQTPSHQVTQMGQEVILRCVPISNHLYFYWYRQILGQKVEFLVSFYNNEISEKSEIFDDQFSVERPDGSNFTLKIRSTKLEDSAMYFCATSGRGGDTGELFFGEGSRLTVL.

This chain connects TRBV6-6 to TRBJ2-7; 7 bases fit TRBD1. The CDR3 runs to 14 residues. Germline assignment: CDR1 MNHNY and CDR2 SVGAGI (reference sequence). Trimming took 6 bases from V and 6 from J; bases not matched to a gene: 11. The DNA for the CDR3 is TGTGCCAGCAGCCACAGGGGACCACCTGCCGAGCAGTACTTC. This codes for CASSHRGPPAEQYF.

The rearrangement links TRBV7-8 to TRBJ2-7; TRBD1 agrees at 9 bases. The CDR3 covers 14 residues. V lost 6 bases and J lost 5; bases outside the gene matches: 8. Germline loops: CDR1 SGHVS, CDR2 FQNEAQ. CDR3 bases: TGTGCCAGCAGGAAAGGGACAGGGTTAGACGAGCAGTACTTC. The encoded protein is CASRKGTGLDEQYF.

The DNA for the CDR3 is TGCGCCAGCAGCCAGGTCGGGAATTGGGACACTGAAGCTTTCTTT. It is translated as CASSQVGNWDTEAFF. V is TRBV5-1 and J is TRBJ1-1, with D unclear. CDR1 and CDR2 (germline): SGHRS, YFSETQ. V dropped 4 bases and J dropped 3 bases, with 16 bases sitting between them. There are 15 residues in the CDR3.

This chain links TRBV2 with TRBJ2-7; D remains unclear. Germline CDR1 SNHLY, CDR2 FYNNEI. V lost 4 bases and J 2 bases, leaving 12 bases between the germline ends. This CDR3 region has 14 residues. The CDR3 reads CASSALNGAYEQYF. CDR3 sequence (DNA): TGTGCCAGCAGTGCACTAAACGGAGCCTACGAGCAGTACTTC.

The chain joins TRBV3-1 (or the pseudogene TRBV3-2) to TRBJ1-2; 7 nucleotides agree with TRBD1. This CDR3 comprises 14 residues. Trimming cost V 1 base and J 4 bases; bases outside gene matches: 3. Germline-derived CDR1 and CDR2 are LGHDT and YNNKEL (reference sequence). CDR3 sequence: CASSQGTGLYGYTF. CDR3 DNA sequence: TGTGCCAGCAGCCAAGGGACAGGCCTCTATGGCTACACCTTC.